The 28 T cell receptor beta chains given below trace back to one sample, sequenced in a study of human T cells and chemical hapten exposure. One entry per CDR3 protein, called by TCRdb with MiXCR from the RACE reads. The sample shows around 300,000 distinct CDR3 sequences, roughly 6.9% of them seen only once. Time point noted: patch test 1, 2 weeks after DPC sensitization. Regarding treatment: therapeutic diphenylcyclopropenone sensitization with weekly scalp DPC. Source: whole blood, taken in connection with sensitization to the hapten diphenylcyclopropenone (DPC). The source is a woman younger than 30 with alopecia areata. Some clones in this sample may be carry-over from other donors' samples.

The chain is built from TRBV4-3 and TRBJ2-7; 10 bases are a match to TRBD2. J was trimmed by 7 bases and V by 4 bases; bases with no gene match: 13. CDR3 length: 16 amino acids. From germline, CDR1 is LGHNA and CDR2 YSLEER. The CDR3 sequence is CASSRGLAEPYREQYF. The DNA of the CDR3 is TGCGCCAGCAGCCGCGGACTAGCGGAACCCTACAGGGAGCAGTACTTC.

Ten or more counts support this clonotype. This rearrangement joins TRBV27 to TRBJ2-3; TRBD1 is a possible D gene (6 bases). Germline assignment: CDR1 MNHEY and CDR2 SMNVEV (reference sequence). The CDR3 has 15 amino acids. V lost 5 bases, J lost 3 bases, and 15 bases lay in between. The CDR3 sequence is CASSAARGRTDTQYF. For the CDR3, the DNA is TGTGCCAGCAGTGCCGCCAGGGGACGGACAGATACGCAGTATTTT.

This rearrangement joins TRBV7-2 to TRBJ2-3, with TRBD2 as a possible D gene (5 bases). Trimming left V 5 bases short and J 2 bases short, with 8 bases between. The CDR3 spans 13 residues. Germline assignment: CDR1 SGHTA and CDR2 FQGNSA. In nucleotides, the CDR3 is TGTGCCAGCAGCCGCGGGTTCACAGATACGCAGTATTTT. Its translation: CASSRGFTDTQYF.

This clonotype occurred a few times. The V gene is TRBV27, the J gene TRBJ2-3; TRBD2 aligns across 8 bases. Trimming removed 1 base from V and 5 bases from J; junction bases left unmatched: 8. The V gene's germline CDR1 is MNHEY and CDR2 SMNVEV (reference sequence). There are 16 residues in the CDR3. The DNA for the CDR3 is TGTGCCAGCAGTTTATTCCGGGGGGGCCTAGAAGATACGCAGTATTTT. Translated, it gives CASSLFRGGLEDTQYF.

This clonotype was recorded at least ten times. The genes are TRBV6-6 and TRBJ2-7; 8 nucleotides agree with TRBD2. V lost 6 bases to trimming and J lost 1 base; unmatched junction nucleotides: 5. CDR1 MNHNY and CDR2 SVGAGI come from the germline V gene (reference sequence). This CDR3 has 14 amino acids. CDR3 sequence: CASSRGGGSYEQYF. The CDR3 coding sequence is TGTGCCAGCAGCCGGGGGGGCGGGTCCTACGAGCAGTACTTC.

This clonotype has at least ten counts. CDR3 amino acids: CASSGGQVNEKLFF. CDR3 coding DNA: TGTGCCAGCAGTGGCGGACAGGTTAATGAAAAACTGTTTTTT. The genes are TRBV6-1 and TRBJ1-4; 7 nucleotides line up with TRBD1. The CDR3 extends over 14 amino acids. Per the germline V gene, CDR1 is MNHNS and CDR2 is SASEGT. V lost 4 bases and J lost 4; bases outside the gene matches: 3.

This clonotype was picked up a small number of times. The rearrangement uses TRBV19 and TRBJ1-5; D is ambiguous. This CDR3 contains 14 residues. V lost 8 bases and J lost 0, with 11 bases in between. Germline V gene data show CDR1 as LNHDA and CDR2 as SQIVND (reference sequence). The CDR3 protein is CASAQMDSNQPQHF. The CDR3 region has the DNA TGTGCCAGTGCGCAGATGGATAGCAATCAGCCCCAGCATTTT.

The table lists this clonotype with a few counts. This rearrangement joins TRBV13 to TRBJ2-6; D remains unclear. Trimming removed 5 bases from V and 0 bases from J, with 14 bases in between. CDR1 and CDR2 (germline): PRHDT, FYEKMQ (reference sequence). The CDR3 is made up of 17 amino acids. The DNA for the CDR3 is TGTGCCAGCAGCCCCCCCCCAGTTTTCTCTGGGGCCAACGTCCTGACTTTC. Protein: CASSPPPVFSGANVLTF.

This clonotype was detected only a few times. The chain uses TRBV9 and TRBJ2-1; the D call may be TRBD1 or TRBD2 (6 bases each). CDR3 length: 15 residues. CDR1 and CDR2 from the germline V gene are SGDLS and YYNGEE. Trimming left V 0 bases short and J 4 bases short, with 11 bases between. CDR3 region: CASSVAGDIYNEQFF. The CDR3 coding sequence is TGTGCCAGCAGCGTAGCGGGGGACATTTACAATGAGCAGTTCTTC.

The chain has TRBV12-3 or TRBV12-4 and TRBJ2-1, with D tentatively TRBD1 (5 bases). This CDR3 contains 15 residues. V lost 4 bases and J lost 5, with 15 bases in between. The CDR3 protein is CASSSQGLLDNEQFF. In DNA form, the CDR3 reads TGTGCCAGCAGTTCGCAGGGTCTCCTTGACAATGAGCAGTTCTTC.

This chain links TRBV5-1 with TRBJ2-1; maybe TRBD2 (6 bases). In germline, CDR1 is SGHRS, CDR2 YFSETQ. The CDR3 has 14 residues. Trimming took off 0 bases at V and 6 bases at J, with 10 bases between the two ends. CDR3 nucleotide sequence: TGCGCCAGCAGCTTGGAAGTCGGGGGCAATGAGCAGTTCTTC. This translates into CASSLEVGGNEQFF.

This sequence joins TRBV20-1 and TRBJ2-3; D is perhaps TRBD2 (7 bases). V dropped 0 bases and J dropped 1 base, with 17 bases sitting between them. Germline CDR1 DFQATT, CDR2 SNEGSKA (reference sequence). This CDR3 is built from 17 residues. The CDR3 reads CSARDLAGALRTDTQYF. The CDR3 nucleotides are TGCAGTGCTAGAGATCTTGCGGGGGCTCTTCGCACAGATACGCAGTATTTT.

In its sample, this clonotype was seen many times. The V gene is TRBV29-1, the J gene TRBJ1-2; 7 bases match TRBD1. The germline V gene encodes CDR1 SQVTM and CDR2 ANQGSEA. There are 12 residues in the CDR3. With V trimmed by 2 bases and J by 8 bases, 5 bases remained unmatched. Written as DNA, the CDR3 is TGCAGCGTTGAACACAGACAGGGAGGCTACACCTTC. It yields the protein CSVEHRQGGYTF.

This clonotype was detected a few times. The V gene is TRBV4-1, the J gene TRBJ1-6, with a weak D call TRBD1 (6 bases). Germline assignment: CDR1 MGHRA and CDR2 YSYEKL. CDR3 length: 15 amino acids. Between the trimmed V and J ends, which lost 1 base and 6 bases, there was a span of 10 bases. The CDR3 DNA is TGCGCCAGCAGCCAAGTACAGGGAGGTAATTCACCCCTCCACTTT. Translated, it gives CASSQVQGGNSPLHF.

This clonotype was detected only a few times. The chain joins TRBV6-5 to TRBJ1-1; no firm D call. The CDR3 loop spans 15 amino acids. The germline V gene encodes CDR1 MNHEY and CDR2 SVGAGI. V shed 2 bases and J shed 0 bases, with 10 bases lying between them. CDR3 region: CASSYAGLMNTEAFF. For the CDR3, the DNA is TGTGCCAGCAGTTACGCCGGACTTATGAACACTGAAGCTTTCTTT.

This clonotype was detected a few times. The rearrangement links TRBV5-1 to TRBJ1-2; 8 bases are a match to TRBD1. The CDR3 contains 14 residues. The V gene's germline CDR1 is SGHRS and CDR2 YFSETQ. Trimming removed 4 bases from V and 3 bases from J; junction bases left unmatched: 5. The CDR3 DNA is TGCGCCAGCAGCCAGGGGACAGGCCACTATGGCTACACCTTC. Translating it yields CASSQGTGHYGYTF.

This clonotype turned up a few times. This rearrangement joins TRBV6-2 or TRBV6-3 to TRBJ1-5; possible D gene TRBD1, 5 bases. The CDR3 has 15 residues. Germline assignment: CDR1 MNHEY and CDR2 SVGEGT. V was cut by 5 bases and J by 6 bases, with 17 bases left in between. The CDR3, as DNA: TGTGCCAGCAGTAGAGGGACCCCCGGGGGTCAGCCCCAGCATTTT. Its protein is CASSRGTPGGQPQHF.

This clonotype was counted between two and nine times. The chain uses TRBV18 and TRBJ2-1; 7 nucleotides match TRBD2. V lost 3 bases and J lost 3; bases outside the gene matches: 8. Germline V gives CDR1 KGHSH, CDR2 LQKENI. CDR3 length: 16 amino acids. The CDR3 spells CASSPPGGGYYNEQFF. CDR3 sequence (DNA): TGTGCCAGCTCACCGCCTGGGGGAGGGTACTACAATGAGCAGTTCTTC.

The chain employs TRBV29-1 and TRBJ2-3, with TRBD1 matching over 10 bases. In germline, CDR1 is SQVTM, CDR2 ANQGSEA. CDR3 length: 13 amino acids. J gave up 4 bases and V 8 bases, and 6 bases lay outside the gene matches. CDR3 nucleotide sequence: TGCAGCCTCACCGGGACAGGGGCAGATACGCAGTATTTT. Encoded protein: CSLTGTGADTQYF.

This clonotype was found a few times. The chain couples TRBV20-1 to TRBJ2-3; tentative D call: TRBD2 (7 bases). With 3 bases removed from V and 2 bases from J, the gap between germline ends came to 9 bases. CDR1 is DFQATT and CDR2 is SNEGSKA in the germline V gene (reference sequence). This CDR3 comprises 13 residues. DNA of the CDR3: TGCAGTGCTAGCGGGGGGCCCACAGATACGCAGTATTTT. Its translation is CSASGGPTDTQYF.

This clonotype was detected a few times. The V gene is TRBV4-3, the J gene TRBJ1-1; D is perhaps TRBD1 (5 bases). The CDR3 loop spans 17 amino acids. Germline values: CDR1 LGHNA, CDR2 YSLEER. Trimming removed 1 base from V and 5 bases from J, with 20 bases in between. The CDR3 nucleotides read TGCGCCAGCAGCCAAGCCCTCCCCGGGACGAGAAGGACTGAAGCTTTCTTT. Amino acids: CASSQALPGTRRTEAFF.

This clonotype was recorded a few times. V gene TRBV19 combines with J gene TRBJ1-5; unclear D gene. This CDR3 comprises 17 residues. The germline V gene has CDR1 LNHDA and CDR2 SQIVND (reference sequence). V lost 6 bases, J lost 2 bases, and 20 bases lay in between. CDR3 residues: CASSPGGVLLGNQPQHF. The DNA of the CDR3 is TGTGCCAGTAGCCCAGGTGGGGTTCTTTTGGGCAATCAGCCCCAGCATTTT.

This chain connects TRBV12-3 or TRBV12-4 to TRBJ1-4; 7 nucleotides line up with TRBD1. This CDR3 comprises 12 residues. Trimming took 8 bases from V and 11 from J; bases not matched to a gene: 8. In DNA form, the CDR3 reads TGTGCCAGCCGACTTACAGGGGAGAAACTGTTTTTT. Its protein product is CASRLTGEKLFF.

At least ten counts were recorded for this clonotype. This chain connects TRBV4-1 to TRBJ2-3; 8 bases are a match to TRBD2. Germline CDR1 reads MGHRA; CDR2 reads YSYEKL. There are 16 residues in the CDR3. V dropped 3 bases and J dropped 0; count of bases not matched to a gene: 5. DNA for the CDR3: TGCGCCAGCAGCCATAGACTAGCGCTTAGCACAGATACGCAGTATTTT. It specifies CASSHRLALSTDTQYF.

There are many counts of this clonotype. The rearrangement joins TRBV4-2 to TRBJ1-1, with a weak D call TRBD1 (5 bases). Germline loops: CDR1 LGHNA, CDR2 YNFKEQ. The CDR3 spans 12 residues. Trimming pared 4 bases from V and 7 bases from J, leaving 10 bases between. CDR3 sequence (DNA): TGTGCCAGCAGCCCGGGTAGGGGTGAAGCTTTCTTT. It yields the protein CASSPGRGEAFF.

V and J are TRBV6-1 and TRBJ1-2; D unresolved. Germline CDR1 is MNHNS and CDR2 is SASEGT. V dropped 3 bases and J dropped 2 bases, with 19 bases sitting between them. The CDR3 length is 17 residues. In DNA form, the CDR3 reads TGTGCCAGCAGTGATTTGGCAGACACCGCAAGGAACTATGGCTACACCTTC. Residues: CASSDLADTARNYGYTF.

The chain has TRBV29-1 and TRBJ1-3, with D uncertain. Per the germline V gene, CDR1 is SQVTM and CDR2 is ANQGSEA. V lost 6 bases to trimming and J lost 0 bases, with 6 bases between them. The CDR3 has 12 residues. The CDR3 loop reads CSVTVSGNTIYF. The CDR3 DNA follows: TGCAGCGTGACGGTCTCTGGAAACACCATATATTTT.

By sample fraction, this clonotype is medium-sized. The chain links TRBV6-2 or TRBV6-3 to TRBJ2-2; no reliable D call. With 1 base removed from V and 4 bases from J, the gap between germline ends came to 7 bases. Per germline, CDR1 MNHEY and CDR2 SVGEGT. The CDR3 spans 14 residues. The CDR3: CASSYFRLTGELFF. The CDR3 DNA reads as TGTGCCAGCAGTTACTTCAGGCTCACCGGGGAGCTGTTTTTT.